This TCR beta chain originates from a study of siplizumab effects on memory and regulatory T cells. Using immunoSEQ multiplex PCR, the repertoire was profiled, and TCRdb retains in-frame clones only, with some absent. This table has 70,000 or so clones, about 90% appearing once. The source is a human donor in good health. The source material was CD8+ T cells sorted from blood.

CDR3 sequence reads: CASSMPRGYNYGYTF. The CDR3 coding sequence is TGTGCCAGTAGTATGCCGAGAGGTTATAACTATGGCTACACCTTC. The chain recombines TRBV19 with TRBJ1-2; D is uncertain. V was trimmed by 3 bases and J by 1 base, leaving 12 bases between them. The germline V gene has CDR1 LNHDA and CDR2 SQIVND (reference sequence). There are 15 residues in the CDR3. Drawing the rest from reference TRBV19 and TRBJ1-2, the complete variable domain is DGGITQSPKYLFRKEGQNVTLSCEQNLNHDAMYWYRQDPGQGLRLIYYSQIVNDFQKGDIAEGYSVSREKKESFPLTVTSAQKNPTAFYLCASSMPRGYNYGYTFGSGTRLTVV.